The present T cell receptor beta chain was sequenced within a study of T cells in Graves' hyperthyroidism and ophthalmopathy. The germline gives CDR1 MNHEY, CDR2 SMNVEV (reference sequence). The V segment lost 5 bases and the J segment 6 bases; nucleotides outside the gene matches: 9. CDR3 length: 15 amino acids. This clonotype has ten or more counts. What it binds is unknown. Researchers amplified the TCR beta CDR3 regions from RNA transcripts. In the first-round RT-PCR of the TCR CDR3, the HTBI primer set was used. TCRdb independently ran MiXCR on the multiplex PCR reads; one entry per CDR3 protein. The sample carries 600,000 to 700,000 distinct CDR3 sequences, roughly 14% recorded once. Study-wide points: The model identified upcoming ophthalmopathy a median around 6 months ahead of onset.

The TCR comes from a woman in her 40s with Graves' ophthalmopathy. This chain uses TRBV27 with TRBJ2-7; 11 bases align to TRBD1. Sequenced sample: blood. CDR3 sequence: CASSPRTGGLSEQYF. Written as DNA, the CDR3 is TGTGCCAGCAGTCCCCGGACAGGGGGCTTATCCGAGCAGTACTTC.